Below, 16 T cell receptor beta chains from the same sample are listed, as sequenced in a study of blood T cell repertoires in COVID-19 (dated by TCRdb to about 2020). Libraries came from the immunoSEQ multiplex PCR assay. As stored in TCRdb, this immuneACCESS dataset retains in-frame rearrangements with V and J assigned. A fraction of the clones does not appear; measured against another copy, unresolved V genes explain less than half of the discrepancy, and the remainder lacks a known reason. The sample includes around 180,000 clones, with approximately 90% observed a single time. The top ten constitute roughly 3.7% of the sample. Sequencing used peripheral blood. The receptors shown here come from a woman aged 25 to 39 with acute or convalescent COVID-19.

The J gene is TRBJ2-5, the V gene TRBV12-5; TRBD1 agrees at 7 bases. V dropped 4 bases and J dropped 1; count of bases not matched to a gene: 6. The CDR3 length is 15 residues. In germline, CDR1 is LGHNT, CDR2 FRNRAP. CDR3 sequence reads: CASGWGQLTQETQYF. CDR3 bases: TGTGCTAGTGGTTGGGGACAGTTGACCCAAGAGACCCAGTACTTC.

The chain joins TRBV18 to TRBJ2-7, with 7 bases lining up with TRBD2. Germline trimming cut 3 bases from V and 1 base from J; bases unmatched to any gene: 6. Germline CDR1 reads KGHSH; CDR2 reads LQKENI. The CDR3 loop spans 15 amino acids. CDR3 sequence: CASSPRASGSYEQYF. The CDR3, as DNA: TGTGCCAGCTCACCTCGGGCTAGCGGATCCTACGAGCAGTACTTC.

The chain has TRBV10-3 and TRBJ2-1; D possibly corresponds to TRBD1 (5 bases). The germline gives CDR1 ENHRY, CDR2 SYGVKD. CDR3 length: 13 amino acids. Trimming shortened V by 10 bases and J by 7 bases, and 17 bases separated the two germline ends. The CDR3 region is CASRAEGVNEQFF. DNA for the CDR3: TGTGCCAGCCGGGCCGAAGGGGTGAATGAGCAGTTCTTC.

The chain joins TRBV19 to TRBJ2-1, with D possibly TRBD2 on 5 matching bases. This CDR3 has 14 amino acids. Per the germline V gene, CDR1 is LNHDA and CDR2 is SQIVND (reference sequence). The V end lost 6 bases, the J end lost 4 bases, and 13 bases lay between the germline ends. CDR3 protein: CASSKAELYNEQFF. The CDR3 bases are TGTGCCAGTAGCAAAGCGGAACTTTACAATGAGCAGTTCTTC.

V usage is TRBV2 and J usage is TRBJ2-7; weak D call: TRBD2 (5 bases). Trimming removed 7 bases at V and 0 bases at J, with 10 bases between. Germline V gene sequence: CDR1 SNHLY, CDR2 FYNNEI. The CDR3 spans 13 residues. The CDR3 DNA follows: TGTGCCAGCACGGAGGTTGTCTCCTACGAGCAGTACTTC. Its protein product is CASTEVVSYEQYF.

In nucleotides, the CDR3 is TGTGCCAGCAGCCAAGTCTGGGCAGTCTACAATGAGCAGTTCTTC. Protein product: CASSQVWAVYNEQFF. This chain uses TRBV14 with TRBJ2-1; unclear D gene. CDR3 length: 15 residues. Germline V lookup: CDR1 SGHDN, CDR2 FVKESK. Trimming left V 1 base short and J 3 bases short, with 10 bases between.

Concerning this clone itself: Its ends do not fully match the called genes, so a read error is possible. V gene TRBV7-7 combines with J gene TRBJ2-3, with 7 bases fitting TRBD2. CDR1 is SSHAT, CDR2 FNYEAQ, per germline (reference sequence). The CDR3 runs 13 residues. Here the CDR3 reads CASSGLGQTAQYF. CDR3 bases: TGTGCTAGCAGCGGACTAGGCCAAACAGCGCAGTATTTT.

Concerning this clone itself: The identical CDR3 is also encoded by other nucleotide sequences in the sample. V gene TRBV19 combines with J gene TRBJ2-1; D is possibly TRBD2 (5 bases). The V end was cut by 4 bases, the J end by 6 bases, with 10 bases between. CDR3 length equals 13 residues. CDR1 and CDR2 (germline): LNHDA, SQIVND (reference sequence). CDR3 residues: CASSRAGINEQFF. CDR3 sequence (DNA): TGTGCCAGTAGTAGGGCGGGTATCAATGAGCAGTTCTTC.

This rearrangement joins TRBV12-3 or TRBV12-4 to TRBJ1-5; D is uncertain. V lost 3 bases to trimming and J lost 9 bases, with 12 bases between them. There are 13 residues in the CDR3. CDR3 residues: CASSFSLSRPQHF. As DNA, the CDR3 is TGTGCCAGCAGTTTTTCTCTCTCCAGGCCCCAGCATTTT.

V gene TRBV15 combines with J gene TRBJ2-2, with D perhaps TRBD1 (5 bases). This CDR3 contains 14 residues. Per the germline V gene, CDR1 is LNHNV and CDR2 is YYDKDF (reference sequence). V lost 5 bases and J lost 6, with 13 bases in between. The CDR3 loop is CATSLDRTPGELFF. CDR3 in DNA: TGTGCCACCAGCCTCGACAGAACCCCCGGGGAGCTGTTTTTT.

This rearrangement joins TRBV28 to TRBJ2-1, with 8 bases fitting TRBD2. This CDR3 contains 16 residues. CDR1 and CDR2 from the germline V gene are MDHEN and SYDVKM. Unmatched junction bases numbered 9, after V lost 7 bases and J lost 1 base. The CDR3 is CASMGTAGGSYNEQFF. CDR3 nucleotides: TGTGCCAGCATGGGGACGGCGGGAGGTTCCTACAATGAGCAGTTCTTC.

The rearrangement uses TRBV11-3 and TRBJ2-5; D gene ambiguous. Germline CDR1 is SGHNT and CDR2 is YENEEA. V was pared by 0 bases and J by 0 bases, with 8 bases between. This CDR3 has 15 amino acids. The CDR3 DNA follows: TGTGCCAGCAGCTTAGATCGAGGCAACCAAGAGACCCAGTACTTC. As protein: CASSLDRGNQETQYF.

The rearrangement links TRBV2 to TRBJ1-2; D remains unclear. The germline V gene encodes CDR1 SNHLY and CDR2 FYNNEI. Trimming cost V 8 bases and J 8 bases, with 15 bases left between them. CDR3 size: 12 residues. The chain's CDR3 is CASGQREGGYTF. DNA of the CDR3: TGTGCCAGCGGCCAGCGGGAGGGAGGCTACACCTTC.

V is TRBV24-1 and J is TRBJ1-2; D is undetermined. The V end was cut by 2 bases, the J end by 5 bases, with 5 bases between. The CDR3 covers 12 residues. Germline CDR1 reads KGHDR; CDR2 reads SFDVKD. The CDR3 reads CATSDSQYGYTF. In DNA, the CDR3 is TGTGCCACCAGTGATTCCCAGTATGGCTACACCTTC.

The gene calls are TRBV27 and TRBJ1-6; TRBD1 matches at 8 bases. Germline V gives CDR1 MNHEY, CDR2 SMNVEV (reference sequence). The trim removed 6 bases at V and 5 bases at J, leaving 6 bases unmatched. This CDR3 comprises 15 residues. The CDR3 region is CASRTGDLDNSPLHF. CDR3 DNA: TGTGCCAGCAGGACAGGGGACTTGGATAATTCACCCCTCCACTTT.

The chain employs TRBV5-6 and TRBJ1-2; TRBD1 is a possible D gene (5 bases). CDR1 and CDR2 (germline): SGHDT, YYEEEE. V shed 2 bases and J shed 8 bases, with 10 bases lying between them. The CDR3 runs to 12 residues. The CDR3 sequence: CASSFSGEGYTF. CDR3 in DNA: TGTGCCAGCAGCTTCTCGGGGGAAGGCTACACCTTC.